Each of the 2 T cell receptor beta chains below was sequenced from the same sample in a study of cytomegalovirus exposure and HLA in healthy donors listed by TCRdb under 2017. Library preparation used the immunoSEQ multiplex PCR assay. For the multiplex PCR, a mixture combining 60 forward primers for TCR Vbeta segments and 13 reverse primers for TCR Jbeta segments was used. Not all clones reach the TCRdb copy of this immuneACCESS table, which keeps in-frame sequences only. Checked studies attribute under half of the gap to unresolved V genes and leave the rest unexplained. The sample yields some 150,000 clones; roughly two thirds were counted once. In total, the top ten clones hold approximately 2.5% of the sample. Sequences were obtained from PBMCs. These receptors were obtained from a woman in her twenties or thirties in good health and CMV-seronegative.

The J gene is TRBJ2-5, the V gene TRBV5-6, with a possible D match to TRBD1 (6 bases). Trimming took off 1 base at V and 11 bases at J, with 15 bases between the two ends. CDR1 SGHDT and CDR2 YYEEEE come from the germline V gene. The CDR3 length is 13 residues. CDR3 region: CASSLYRASEQYF. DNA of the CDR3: TGTGCCAGCAGCTTGTACAGGGCGTCTGAGCAGTACTTC.

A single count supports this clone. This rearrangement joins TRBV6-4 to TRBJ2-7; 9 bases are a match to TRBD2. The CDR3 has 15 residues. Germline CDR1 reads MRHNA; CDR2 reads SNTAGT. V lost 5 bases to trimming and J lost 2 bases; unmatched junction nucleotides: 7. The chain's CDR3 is CASSQASGETYEQYF. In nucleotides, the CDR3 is TGTGCCAGCAGTCAGGCTAGCGGGGAGACCTACGAGCAGTACTTC.